The 27 T cell receptor beta chains in this list originate from one sample, sequenced in a study of blood T cells in healthy people across ages. Primed by a sample-barcoded 5' primer and a J-beta primer mix, a second PCR proceeded for about 6 to 11 cycles. TCRdb recomputed calls from the 5' RACE reads with MiXCR, one row per CDR3 protein. Here the sample spans roughly 1,100,000 distinct CDR3 sequences, under 30% being singletons. These same records also appear under a second study, on T cells of mothers and their children.

Material: blood. All receptors derive from a girl aged 2 to 10 in good health.

V is TRBV28 and J is TRBJ2-7; the match to TRBD1 covers 10 bases. The CDR3 totals 16 residues. Looked up from germline, CDR1 is MDHEN and CDR2 is SYDVKM. With V trimmed by 3 bases and J by 6 bases, 11 bases remained unmatched. The DNA for the CDR3 is TGTGCCAGCAGTTTCCGTGACAGGGGGCGCTTCCTCGAGCAGTACTTC. The encoded protein is CASSFRDRGRFLEQYF. Full variable domain (remainder filled in from reference TRBV28 and TRBJ2-7): DVKVTQSSRYLVKRTGEKVFLECVQDMDHENMFWYRQDPGLGLRLIYFSYDVKMKEKGDIPEGYSVSREKKERFSLILESASTNQTSMYLCASSFRDRGRFLEQYFGPGTRLTVT.

This clonotype came up a few times. The rearrangement uses TRBV7-8 and TRBJ2-5; weak D call: TRBD2 (5 bases). Germline loops: CDR1 SGHVS, CDR2 FQNEAQ. This CDR3 comprises 17 residues. Trimming took 1 base from V and 5 from J, leaving 20 bases between them. The CDR3 sequence is CASSLDQVDGWRETQYF. Here the CDR3 DNA reads TGTGCCAGCAGCTTAGATCAGGTTGATGGTTGGAGGGAGACCCAGTACTTC.

V and J are TRBV12-3 or TRBV12-4 and TRBJ2-5; D gene unclear. The CDR3 consists of 17 residues. The V and J ends lost 3 bases and 3 bases respectively, with 20 bases between them. The CDR3 is CASSFLGRALWEETQYF. The CDR3 nucleotides read TGTGCCAGCAGTTTTTTAGGACGTGCCCTTTGGGAAGAGACCCAGTACTTC.

The chain recombines TRBV28 with TRBJ2-7, with TRBD1 as a possible D gene (5 bases). V gave up 5 bases and J gave up 2 bases, with 10 bases separating them. From germline, CDR1 is MDHEN and CDR2 SYDVKM. The CDR3 runs to 13 residues. The CDR3 loop reads CASSHKGTYEQYF. Here the CDR3 DNA reads TGTGCCAGCAGTCATAAGGGGACCTACGAGCAGTACTTC. Full variable domain (outside the CDR3, taken from reference TRBV28 and TRBJ2-7): DVKVTQSSRYLVKRTGEKVFLECVQDMDHENMFWYRQDPGLGLRLIYFSYDVKMKEKGDIPEGYSVSREKKERFSLILESASTNQTSMYLCASSHKGTYEQYFGPGTRLTVT.

This chain joins TRBV6-6 and TRBJ2-5; 9 bases are shared with TRBD2. TRBJ2-7 explains the end of the DNA better; the J call may be wrong. The CDR3 is 17 amino acids. Germline V gives CDR1 MNHNY, CDR2 SVGAGI (reference sequence). The CDR3 region is CASSYSPSGALTYEQYF. CDR3 DNA: TGTGCCAGCAGTTACTCCCCTAGCGGGGCCCTAACCTACGAGCAGTACTTC.

J is TRBJ2-7 and V is TRBV10-3, with 10 bases identical to TRBD1. The CDR3 length is 14 residues. Germline CDR1 reads ENHRY; CDR2 reads SYGVKD. V lost 4 bases and J lost 7; bases outside the gene matches: 7. The CDR3 sequence is CAISVGRTGGEQYF. DNA of the CDR3: TGTGCCATCAGTGTCGGGCGGACAGGGGGAGAGCAGTACTTC.

This clonotype was counted a few times. The J gene is TRBJ2-7, the V gene TRBV6-2 or TRBV6-3; possibly TRBD2 for D (6 bases). CDR1 MNHEY and CDR2 SVGEGT come from the germline V gene. The CDR3 covers 13 residues. The V gene lost 5 bases and the J gene lost 3 bases, with 11 bases spanning the gap. CDR3 sequence: CASSGGIVYEQYF. CDR3 DNA: TGTGCCAGCAGTGGGGGGATAGTCTACGAGCAGTACTTC.

CDR3 sequence: CASSEGGATPSYNEQFF. The CDR3 DNA reads as TGTGCCAGCAGCGAGGGGGGGGCGACACCATCCTACAATGAGCAGTTCTTC. This rearrangement joins TRBV7-2 to TRBJ2-1; weak D call: TRBD2 (7 bases). Germline-derived CDR1 and CDR2 are SGHTA and FQGNSA. The CDR3 is 17 amino acids. V lost 5 bases and J lost 1, with 18 bases in between.

This clonotype was seen only a few times. V gene TRBV7-2 combines with J gene TRBJ2-6, with TRBD1 as a possible D gene (6 bases). The CDR3 is 18 residues long. Trimming took off 1 base at V and 1 base at J, with 14 bases between the two ends. CDR1 is SGHTA and CDR2 is FQGNSA in the germline V gene. The chain's CDR3 is CASSLVGTRISGANVLTF. CDR3 bases: TGTGCCAGCAGCTTAGTCGGGACACGGATATCTGGGGCCAACGTCCTGACTTTC.

The chain has TRBV29-1 and TRBJ2-7; 9 positions agree with TRBD1. The germline CDR1 and CDR2 sequences are SQVTM and ANQGSEA. The CDR3 loop spans 13 amino acids. Trimming took 7 bases from V and 6 from J; bases not matched to a gene: 10. As DNA, the CDR3 is TGCAGCGGATTACCGGGACAGGGCGTCGAGCAGTACTTC. Translated, it gives CSGLPGQGVEQYF.

This clonotype was seen a handful of times. This rearrangement joins TRBV2 to TRBJ2-5; TRBD2 matches at 8 bases. Germline CDR1 is SNHLY and CDR2 is FYNNEI. V gave up 3 bases and J gave up 2 bases; unmatched junction bases: 5. CDR3 length: 15 residues. CDR3 in DNA: TGTGCCAGCAGTGATGTAGCGGGGAGACAAGAGACCCAGTACTTC. Protein product: CASSDVAGRQETQYF.

This clonotype was counted only a few times. The chain links TRBV27 to TRBJ2-1; 8 bases map to TRBD1. Trimming at V came to 7 bases and at J to 4 bases, leaving 9 bases not matched to a gene. The CDR3 is made up of 15 amino acids. From germline, CDR1 is MNHEY and CDR2 SMNVEV (reference sequence). The CDR3, as DNA: TGTGCCAGCACCCAATGGGGACAGGAGTACAATGAGCAGTTCTTC. Its protein is CASTQWGQEYNEQFF.

There are a few counts of this clonotype. This chain uses TRBV5-5 with TRBJ2-4; D unclear. The CDR3 consists of 12 residues. The germline V and J ends were trimmed by 0 bases and 8 bases, with 6 bases remaining between them. In germline, CDR1 is SGHKS, CDR2 YYEKEE (reference sequence). CDR3 coding DNA: TGTGCCAGCAGCTTGGAATGGGACATTCAGTACTTC. This sequence encodes CASSLEWDIQYF.

The rearrangement links TRBV14 to TRBJ2-1; D is unresolved. Deletions cut 1 base from V and 2 bases from J, with 18 bases between. CDR1 SGHDN and CDR2 FVKESK come from the germline V gene. This CDR3 is 18 amino acids long. The CDR3 sequence is CASSQAPYAAATYNEQFF. Written as DNA, the CDR3 is TGTGCCAGCAGCCAAGCTCCTTATGCGGCAGCTACCTACAATGAGCAGTTCTTC.

The chain recombines TRBV12-3 or TRBV12-4 with TRBJ2-3, with a possible D match to TRBD2 (5 bases). V was pared by 5 bases and J by 2 bases, with 14 bases between. The CDR3 is made up of 15 amino acids. CDR3 sequence reads: CASSQAAGDTDTQYF. CDR3 DNA: TGTGCCAGCAGTCAAGCGGCCGGGGACACAGATACGCAGTATTTT.

This rearrangement joins TRBV20-1 to TRBJ1-1; 9 bases align to TRBD1. With V trimmed by 4 bases and J by 1 base, 7 bases remained unmatched. Germline values: CDR1 DFQATT, CDR2 SNEGSKA (reference sequence). This CDR3 contains 15 residues. The chain's CDR3 is CSAKGQGRENTEAFF. Written as DNA, the CDR3 is TGCAGTGCTAAAGGACAGGGGAGGGAGAACACTGAAGCTTTCTTT.

For this clonotype: One end of the junction is discordant with germline, which a read error may explain. The rearrangement links TRBV6-6 to TRBJ1-2; D is possibly TRBD1 (6 bases). Looked up from germline, CDR1 is MNHNY and CDR2 is SVGAGI (reference sequence). The CDR3 is 15 amino acids. CDR3 coding DNA: TGTGCCAGCAGTTACTCGCAGGGGTCTAACTGTGGCTACACCTTC. It is translated as CASSYSQGSNCGYTF.

This clonotype was found a few times. This chain links TRBV21-1 with TRBJ2-7; the table calls TRBD1, which could not be checked here. TRBV21-1 is assigned pseudogene status. The CDR3 sequence is 14 residues long. The DNA of the CDR3 is TGTGCCAACACCAACTCTACCCCTAACTACGAGCAGTACTTC. This sequence encodes CANTNSTPNYEQYF.

The chain couples TRBV7-9 to TRBJ1-2, with D tentatively TRBD1 (5 bases). CDR1 is SEHNR, CDR2 FQNEAQ, per germline (reference sequence). Trimming removed 1 base from V and 8 bases from J, with 8 bases in between. The CDR3 has 12 residues. In DNA form, the CDR3 reads TGTGCCAGCAGCTTAGAGGGGCAGGGCTACACCTTC. Translated: CASSLEGQGYTF.

This clonotype was counted a few times. For the CDR3, the DNA is TGTGCCAGCAGCTTAGCAACTATAAATCAGCCCCAGCATTTT. Protein sequence: CASSLATINQPQHF. The chain links TRBV7-2 to TRBJ1-5; D unresolved. With 0 bases removed from V and 4 bases from J, the gap between germline ends came to 7 bases. Germline CDR1 SGHTA, CDR2 FQGNSA. The CDR3 extends over 14 amino acids.

The V call is TRBV3-1, the J call TRBJ2-1, with no clear D. The CDR3 contains 14 residues. Germline V gene data show CDR1 as LGHDT and CDR2 as YNNKEL (reference sequence). V shed 2 bases and J shed 7 bases, with 12 bases lying between them. The CDR3 DNA reads TGTGCCAGCAGCCAACGTTACACGGTGAATGAGCAGTTCTTC. The encoded protein is CASSQRYTVNEQFF.

The chain links TRBV20-1 to TRBJ2-6; D remains unclear. V was trimmed by 1 base and J by 4 bases, leaving 11 bases between them. This CDR3 has 15 amino acids. The germline CDR1 and CDR2 sequences are DFQATT and SNEGSKA (reference sequence). CDR3 DNA sequence: TGCAGTGCTAGAGGGTCGGCCGTGGGGGCCAACGTCCTGACTTTC. Its translation: CSARGSAVGANVLTF.

This clonotype was recorded a few times. The chain carries TRBV18 and TRBJ2-1; a weak D match, TRBD1 (6 bases). The end of the DNA fits TRBJ2-5 better, so the J call may be wrong. Looked up from germline, CDR1 is KGHSH and CDR2 is LQKENI. The length of the CDR3 is 16 residues. In DNA, the CDR3 is TGTGCCAGCTCACCGTACCAGGGGCGCTCTTCAGAGACCCAGTACTTC. Its translation is CASSPYQGRSSETQYF.

The rearrangement joins TRBV6-1 to TRBJ2-2; D not certain. Germline CDR1 MNHNS, CDR2 SASEGT. V lost 6 bases and J 1 base, leaving 12 bases between the germline ends. The CDR3 sequence is 15 residues long. Written as DNA, the CDR3 is TGTGCCAGCAGCCCCAGGACCGAGAACACCGGGGAGCTGTTTTTT. Translation: CASSPRTENTGELFF.

The V gene is TRBV6-1, the J gene TRBJ1-1; no clear D gene. There are 13 residues in the CDR3. Germline values: CDR1 MNHNS, CDR2 SASEGT. V shed 0 bases and J shed 7 bases, with 9 bases lying between them. The CDR3 spells CASSEALKIEAFF. The CDR3 DNA reads as TGTGCCAGCAGTGAAGCGCTTAAGATTGAAGCTTTCTTT.

This chain connects TRBV20-1 to TRBJ2-7; the match to TRBD2 covers 8 bases. This CDR3 has 14 amino acids. V shed 7 bases, J shed 5 bases, and the junction held 13 bases outside the gene matches. Germline lookup yields CDR1 DFQATT and CDR2 SNEGSKA (reference sequence). The CDR3: CSVRTPGGTHEQYF. CDR3 bases: TGCAGTGTACGAACTCCGGGAGGGACCCACGAGCAGTACTTC.

The rearrangement links TRBV3-1 to TRBJ2-5; 7 nucleotides align to TRBD2. V lost 1 base and J lost 4; bases outside the gene matches: 3. This CDR3 comprises 14 residues. The germline V gene has CDR1 LGHDT and CDR2 YNNKEL (reference sequence). CDR3 residues: CASSQASGLETQYF. The CDR3 DNA is TGTGCCAGCAGCCAAGCTAGCGGATTAGAGACCCAGTACTTC.